The text below deals with one T cell receptor beta chain. Its antigen is unknown. TCRdb ran MiXCR on the RT-PCR reads and lists one entry per CDR3 protein. The repertoire includes 200,000 to 300,000 distinct CDR3 sequences, more than 10% of them detected once, and 7.5% to 10% sits in the top ten. V lost 6 bases, J lost 6 bases, and 9 bases stayed unmatched. Germline V lookup: CDR1 MDHEN, CDR2 SYDVKM. CDR3 length: 15 residues. The data originate from a study of response to subunit inactivated influenza vaccine. Study outcomes and limitations: Each seasonal influenza vaccination recruits few new T cells, the authors suggested.

The TCR was taken from a man aged 50 or older who received an inactivated influenza vaccine. The rearrangement uses TRBV28 and TRBJ2-1; 9 bases line up with TRBD1. Sequencing used non-naive T cells sorted from PBMCs, obtained approximately 15 days before vaccination. CDR3 protein: CASSRGDRDVNEQFF. DNA of the CDR3: TGTGCCAGCAGCCGGGGGGACAGGGATGTCAATGAGCAGTTCTTC. The variable domain in full, with the rest retrieved from reference TRBV28 and TRBJ2-1, is DVKVTQSSRYLVKRTGEKVFLECVQDMDHENMFWYRQDPGLGLRLIYFSYDVKMKEKGDIPEGYSVSREKKERFSLILESASTNQTSMYLCASSRGDRDVNEQFFGPGTRLTVL.